The 5 T cell receptor beta chains given below trace back to one sample, sequenced in a study of OX40 agonist ivuxolimab in advanced cancers. The method was immunoSEQ multiplex PCR; TCRdb's version includes in-frame clones alone and lacks a portion of them. The sample records some 100,000 clones, 91% being singletons. The sequencing used CD4+ or CD8+ T cells sorted from blood, collected in a trial of the OX40 agonist ivuxolimab. Receptor source: an adult with an advanced solid tumor such as melanoma, head and neck, liver or kidney cancer.

The rearrangement joins TRBV27 to TRBJ2-5; 13 bases agree with TRBD2. The germline V gene encodes CDR1 MNHEY and CDR2 SMNVEV (reference sequence). Trimming removed 6 bases from V and 4 bases from J; junction bases left unmatched: 2. The CDR3 is made up of 14 amino acids. As DNA, the CDR3 is TGTGCCAGCAGGCGACTAGCGGGAGGAGAGACCCAGTACTTC. Translation: CASRRLAGGETQYF.

The chain combines TRBV2 with TRBJ2-1; 10 positions match TRBD2. V lost 8 bases and J lost 6; bases outside the gene matches: 10. Germline V CDR1 and CDR2: SNHLY, FYNNEI. CDR3 length equals 15 residues. CDR3 in amino acids: CASLHSSGRGNEQFF. CDR3 nucleotide sequence: TGTGCCAGCCTCCATTCTAGCGGGAGAGGCAATGAGCAGTTCTTC.

The chain couples TRBV10-2 to TRBJ2-1, with TRBD2 matching over 7 bases. This CDR3 comprises 15 residues. J was trimmed by 10 bases and V by 0 bases; bases with no gene match: 9. Germline CDR1 reads WSHSY; CDR2 reads SAAADI. The CDR3 sequence: CASSESSLAVGEQFF. The CDR3 region has the DNA TGCGCCAGCAGTGAGTCGAGCCTAGCGGTCGGCGAGCAGTTCTTC.

This clone was seen only once. J is TRBJ2-1 and V is TRBV19; 7 bases are shared with TRBD2. The V gene end was trimmed by 11 bases and the J gene end by 5 bases; junction bases not matched to a gene: 15. Germline V gives CDR1 LNHDA, CDR2 SQIVND (reference sequence). The CDR3 sequence is 15 residues long. In DNA form, the CDR3 reads TGTGCCGATCAGATGGCGGGAGAGGAGGACAATGAGCAGTTCTTC. Translating gives CADQMAGEEDNEQFF.

The J gene is TRBJ1-3, the V gene TRBV19; D gene unclear. Germline V gene data show CDR1 as LNHDA and CDR2 as SQIVND (reference sequence). Trimming shortened V by 6 bases and J by 4 bases, and 16 bases separated the two germline ends. This CDR3 has 15 residues. The CDR3 sequence: CASSRRTSGGNTIYF. Here the CDR3 DNA reads TGTGCCAGTAGCCGCCGGACCTCGGGGGGAAACACCATATATTTT.